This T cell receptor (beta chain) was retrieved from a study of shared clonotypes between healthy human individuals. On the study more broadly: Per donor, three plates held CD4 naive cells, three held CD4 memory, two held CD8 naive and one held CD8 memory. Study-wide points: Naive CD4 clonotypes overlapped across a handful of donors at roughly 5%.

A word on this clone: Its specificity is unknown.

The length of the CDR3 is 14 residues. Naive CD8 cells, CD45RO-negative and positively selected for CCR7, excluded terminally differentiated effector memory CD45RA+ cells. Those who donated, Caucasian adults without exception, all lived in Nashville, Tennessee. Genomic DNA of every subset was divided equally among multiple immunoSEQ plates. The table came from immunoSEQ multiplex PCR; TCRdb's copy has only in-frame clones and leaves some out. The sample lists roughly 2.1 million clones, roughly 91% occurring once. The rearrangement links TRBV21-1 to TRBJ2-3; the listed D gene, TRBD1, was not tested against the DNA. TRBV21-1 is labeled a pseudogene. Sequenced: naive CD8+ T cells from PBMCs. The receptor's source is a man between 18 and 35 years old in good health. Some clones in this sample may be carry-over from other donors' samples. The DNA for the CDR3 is TGTGCCAGCAGCCCGGCAGGGGGCACAGATACGCAGTATTTT. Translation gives CASSPAGGTDTQYF.